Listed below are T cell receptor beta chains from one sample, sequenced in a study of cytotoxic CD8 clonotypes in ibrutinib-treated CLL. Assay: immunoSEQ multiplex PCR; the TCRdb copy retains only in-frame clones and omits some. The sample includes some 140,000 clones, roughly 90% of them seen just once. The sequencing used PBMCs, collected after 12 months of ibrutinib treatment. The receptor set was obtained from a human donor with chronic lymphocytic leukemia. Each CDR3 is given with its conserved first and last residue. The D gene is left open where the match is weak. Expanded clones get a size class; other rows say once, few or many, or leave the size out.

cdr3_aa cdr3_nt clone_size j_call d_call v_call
CASSPQGGSGTTDTQYF TGCGCCAGCAGCCCCCAGGGGGGTAGCGGGACCACAGATACGCAGTATTTT . TRBJ2-3 . TRBV4-1
CASSWGDSPSTDTQYF TGCGCCAGCAGCTGGGGGGATAGCCCTAGCACAGATACGCAGTATTTT . TRBJ2-3 . TRBV5-1
CASSATGQTNQPQHF TGTGCCAGCAGCGCTACGGGACAGACCAATCAGCCCCAGCATTTT . TRBJ1-5 TRBD1 TRBV9
CAISESLGNSYEQYF TGTGCCATCAGTGAGTCCCTAGGGAACTCCTACGAGCAGTACTTC . TRBJ2-7 . TRBV10-3
CASSEREGHEQYF TGCGCCAGCAGTGAGCGGGAGGGCCACGAGCAGTACTTC . TRBJ2-7 TRBD2 TRBV10-2
CASSSGPGSYGYTF TGTGCCAGCAGTTCAGGACCGGGCTCCTATGGCTACACCTTC . TRBJ1-2 . TRBV27
CATRTGAYEQYF TGTGCCACACGGACAGGCGCCTACGAGCAGTACTTC . TRBJ2-7 TRBD1 TRBV6-5
CASSFGGNEQFF TGCGCCAGCAGCTTCGGGGGAAACGAGCAGTTCTTC . TRBJ2-1 . TRBV5-1
CASSGSGTTNTGYTF TGTGCCAGCAGTGGTTCCGGGACAACTAACACGGGCTACACCTTC few TRBJ1-2 . TRBV2
CSVEGVSSYEQYF TGCAGCGTTGAAGGGGTAAGCAGTTACGAGCAGTACTTC . TRBJ2-7 . TRBV29-1
CASRGYGYTF TGTGCCAGCCGAGGGTATGGCTACACCTTC . TRBJ1-2 . TRBV18
CASREGNEQFF TGTGCCAGCAGAGAAGGCAATGAGCAGTTCTTC . TRBJ2-1 . TRBV2
CASSAGGQGGYEQYF TGTGCCAGCAGCGCGGGGGGCCAGGGCGGCTACGAGCAGTACTTC . TRBJ2-7 . TRBV9
CASSVSVYEQYF TGTGCCAGCAGTGTATCTGTTTACGAGCAGTACTTC . TRBJ2-7 . TRBV2
CATSRVLIGREGETQYF TGTGCCACCAGCAGAGTTCTTATAGGGCGGGAAGGAGAGACCCAGTACTTC . TRBJ2-5 . TRBV15
CASSLPEIGLAGLTEQFF TGTGCCAGCAGCTTGCCGGAGATAGGACTAGCGGGATTGACTGAGCAGTTCTTC . TRBJ2-1 TRBD2 TRBV7-9
CASSFGTSVLEQYF TGCGCCAGCAGCTTCGGGACTAGCGTGTTAGAGCAGTACTTC . TRBJ2-7 TRBD2 TRBV5-1
CASSRRADRTYNEQFF TGTGCCAGCAGCCGTAGAGCGGACAGAACCTACAATGAGCAGTTCTTC . TRBJ2-1 . TRBV9
CASSLSRPSGEYEQYF TGTGCCAGCAGTTTATCCCGCCCTAGCGGGGAATACGAGCAGTACTTC once TRBJ2-7 TRBD2 TRBV27
CASSQFQGKNTEAFF TGCGCCAGCAGCCAGTTTCAGGGGAAGAACACTGAAGCTTTCTTT . TRBJ1-1 . TRBV4-1
CASSQSGTVAYEQYF TGTGCCAGCAGCCAATCCGGGACAGTGGCCTACGAGCAGTACTTC . TRBJ2-7 TRBD1 TRBV9
CAISDMRQGASETQYF TGTGCCATCAGTGATATGCGGCAGGGGGCCTCAGAGACCCAGTACTTC . TRBJ2-5 TRBD1 TRBV10-3
CASSQDVSGNTIYF TGTGCCAGCAGTCAGGATGTTTCTGGAAACACCATATATTTT . TRBJ1-3 . TRBV2
CASSYSRLAGSEQYF TGTGCCAGCAGTTACTCTCGACTAGCGGGAAGCGAGCAGTACTTC . TRBJ2-7 TRBD2 TRBV6-5
CASSLGQTTNEKLFF TGTGCCAGCAGCCTAGGACAGACAACTAATGAAAAACTGTTTTTT . TRBJ1-4 . TRBV7-6
CASSLPGEAFF TGTGCCAGCAGTTTACCAGGGGAAGCTTTCTTT . TRBJ1-1 . TRBV28
CATLTFGGDTEAFF TGTGCCACCCTGACATTTGGGGGGGACACTGAAGCTTTCTTT . TRBJ1-1 . TRBV6-1
CASKRTLSSTDTQYF TGTGCCAGTAAACGGACACTTAGCTCCACAGATACGCAGTATTTT . TRBJ2-3 . TRBV19
CASSGGQASSYEQYF TGTGCCAGCAGCGGGGGACAGGCGAGCTCCTACGAGCAGTACTTC . TRBJ2-7 TRBD1 TRBV9
CASTYYNEQFF TGTGCCAGCACTTATTACAATGAGCAGTTCTTC . TRBJ2-1 . TRBV27
CASAAGTGDHEQYF TGTGCCAGCGCAGCCGGGACAGGGGACCACGAGCAGTACTTC . TRBJ2-7 TRBD1 TRBV18
CASSSMLWRDGYNEQFF TGTGCCAGCAGCTCTATGTTGTGGCGGGACGGATACAATGAGCAGTTCTTC . TRBJ2-1 . TRBV5-4
CASSQSIRAEAFF TGTGCCAGCAGCCAATCGATCCGTGCTGAAGCTTTCTTT . TRBJ1-1 . TRBV16
CASSSEGSTYEQYF TGTGCCAGCTCCTCAGAGGGGTCCACCTACGAGCAGTACTTC . TRBJ2-7 . TRBV18
CASSELATPLYNEQFF TGTGCCAGCAGCGAGCTAGCAACCCCCCTCTACAATGAGCAGTTCTTC . TRBJ2-1 . TRBV7-2
CASSRISGRAREQFF TGTGCCAGCAGCCGGATTAGCGGGAGGGCCCGTGAGCAGTTCTTC . TRBJ2-1 TRBD2 TRBV11-2
CASRTDRNEAFF TGTGCCAGCAGAACCGACCGGAATGAAGCTTTCTTT . TRBJ1-1 . TRBV6-5
CASREQGYSNQPQHF TGTGCCAGCAGAGAACAGGGCTATAGCAATCAGCCCCAGCATTTT . TRBJ1-5 . TRBV6-1
CASSPQAGISDEQYF TGCGCCAGCAGCCCACAAGCGGGAATCTCCGACGAGCAGTACTTC . TRBJ2-7 TRBD2 TRBV4-1
CASSPPPSSGELFF TGTGCCAGCAGCCCCCCCCCTAGCTCCGGGGAGCTGTTTTTT . TRBJ2-2 . TRBV7-9
CASSLGGLRAEAFF TGTGCCAGCAGCTTAGGAGGCCTGAGGGCTGAAGCTTTCTTT . TRBJ1-1 . TRBV7-9
CASRYLGTHYEQYF TGTGCCAGCAGGTACCTAGGGACCCACTACGAGCAGTACTTC . TRBJ2-7 . TRBV28
CASSLEVGEQFF TGTGCCAGCAGCTTGGAAGTTGGTGAGCAGTTCTTC . TRBJ2-1 . TRBV11-2
CASSPLGQGNTEAFF TGTGCCAGCAGCCCCCTCGGTCAGGGGAACACTGAAGCTTTCTTT . TRBJ1-1 . TRBV7-2
CAIGTVSGANVLTF TGCGCCATAGGGACAGTCTCTGGGGCCAACGTCCTGACTTTC . TRBJ2-6 TRBD1 TRBV10-2
CASSRPGVSYEQYF TGTGCCAGCAGCCGCCCCGGGGTCTCCTACGAGCAGTACTTC . TRBJ2-7 . TRBV7-2
CASSPPSGLNTGELFF TGTGCCAGCTCACCACCGTCGGGTTTGAACACCGGGGAGCTGTTTTTT . TRBJ2-2 . TRBV18
CASSLVRGRGYGGYTF TGTGCCAGCAGCTTAGTCAGGGGCAGGGGATACGGTGGCTACACCTTC . TRBJ1-2 . TRBV7-2
CASSSGTRDGSYEQYF TGTGCCAGCAGCTCCGGTACAAGGGACGGCTCCTACGAGCAGTACTTC . TRBJ2-7 . TRBV7-9
CASSLGRDQPQHF TGTGCCAGCAGTTTAGGTAGGGATCAGCCCCAGCATTTT . TRBJ1-5 . TRBV28
CASSVGVRGQGYNEQFF TGTGCCAGCAGCGTAGGGGTGCGTGGACAGGGTTACAATGAGCAGTTCTTC . TRBJ2-1 TRBD1 TRBV9
CASSLGQGMNTEAFF TGCGCCAGCAGCTTGGGTCAGGGAATGAACACTGAAGCTTTCTTT . TRBJ1-1 . TRBV5-1
CASGTGTSGRSRNEQFF TGTGCCAGTGGGACCGGGACTAGCGGGAGAAGTAGAAATGAGCAGTTCTTC . TRBJ2-1 TRBD2 TRBV19
CASSYSQGGSTDTQYF TGTGCCAGCAGTTACTCACAGGGGGGGAGCACAGATACGCAGTATTTT . TRBJ2-3 . TRBV6-5
CASSLTSGAEQFF TGTGCCAGCAGCTTGACTAGCGGGGCTGAGCAGTTCTTC . TRBJ2-1 TRBD2 TRBV7-2